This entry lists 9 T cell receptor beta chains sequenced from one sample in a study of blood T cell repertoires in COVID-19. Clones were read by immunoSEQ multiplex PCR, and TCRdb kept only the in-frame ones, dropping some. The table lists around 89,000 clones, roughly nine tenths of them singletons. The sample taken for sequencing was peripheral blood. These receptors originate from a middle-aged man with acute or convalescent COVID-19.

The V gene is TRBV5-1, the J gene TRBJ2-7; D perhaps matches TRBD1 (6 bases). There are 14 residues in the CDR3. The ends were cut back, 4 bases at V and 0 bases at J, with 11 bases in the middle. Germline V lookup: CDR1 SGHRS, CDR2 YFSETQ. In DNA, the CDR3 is TGCGCCAGCAGCAGGACAGACCGCTCCTACGAGCAGTACTTC. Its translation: CASSRTDRSYEQYF. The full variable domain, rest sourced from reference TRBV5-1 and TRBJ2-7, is KAGVTQTPRYLIKTRGQQVTLSCSPISGHRSVSWYQQTPGQGLQFLFEYFSETQRNKGNFPGRFSGRQFSNSRSEMNVSTLELGDSALYLCASSRTDRSYEQYFGPGTRLTVT.

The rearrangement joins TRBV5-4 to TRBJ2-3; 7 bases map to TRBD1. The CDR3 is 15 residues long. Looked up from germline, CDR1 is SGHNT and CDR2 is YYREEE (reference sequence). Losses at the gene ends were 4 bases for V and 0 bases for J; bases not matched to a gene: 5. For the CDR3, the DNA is TGTGCCAGCAGCGCCGGGACAGCCAGCACAGATACGCAGTATTTT. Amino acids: CASSAGTASTDTQYF. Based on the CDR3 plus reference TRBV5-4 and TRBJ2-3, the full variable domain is ETGVTQSPTHLIKTRGQQVTLRCSSQSGHNTVSWYQQALGQGPQFIFQYYREEENGRGNFPPRFSGLQFPNYSSELNVNALELDDSALYLCASSAGTASTDTQYFGPGTRLTVL.

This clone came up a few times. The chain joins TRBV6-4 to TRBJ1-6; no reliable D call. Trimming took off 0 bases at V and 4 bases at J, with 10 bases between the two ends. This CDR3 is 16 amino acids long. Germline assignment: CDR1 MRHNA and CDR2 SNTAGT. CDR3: CASSDSDEEYNSPLHF. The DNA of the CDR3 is TGTGCCAGCAGTGACTCGGATGAGGAATATAATTCACCCCTCCACTTT.

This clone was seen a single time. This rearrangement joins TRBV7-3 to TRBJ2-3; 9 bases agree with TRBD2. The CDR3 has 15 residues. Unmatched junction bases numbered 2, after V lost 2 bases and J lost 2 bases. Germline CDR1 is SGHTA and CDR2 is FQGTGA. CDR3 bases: TGTGCCAGCAGCTTAGTAGCGGGGGTCACAGATACGCAGTATTTT. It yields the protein CASSLVAGVTDTQYF.

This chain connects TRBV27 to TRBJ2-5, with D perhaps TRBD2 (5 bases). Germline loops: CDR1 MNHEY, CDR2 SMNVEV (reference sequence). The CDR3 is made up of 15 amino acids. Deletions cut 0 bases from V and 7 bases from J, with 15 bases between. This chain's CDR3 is CASSLSGLPEGTQYF. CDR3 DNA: TGTGCCAGCAGTTTATCTGGGCTGCCCGAGGGGACCCAGTACTTC.

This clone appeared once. The CDR3 sequence: CACCVIGTRGGAWTQYF. The CDR3 coding sequence is TGTGCCTGCTGTGTAATTGGGACTCGGGGGGGGGCCTGGACCCAGTACTTC. The chain carries TRBV27 and TRBJ2-5; TRBD2 agrees at 8 bases. Germline V CDR1 and CDR2: MNHEY, SMNVEV (reference sequence). The CDR3 is made up of 17 amino acids. V shed 11 bases, J shed 7 bases, and the junction held 24 bases outside the gene matches.

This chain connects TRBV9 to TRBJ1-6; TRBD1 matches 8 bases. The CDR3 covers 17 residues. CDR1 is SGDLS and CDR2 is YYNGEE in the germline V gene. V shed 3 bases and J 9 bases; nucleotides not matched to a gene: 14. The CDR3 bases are TGTGCCAGCAGCGAACAGATGGACAGGGCCCTGGGTTCACCCCTCCACTTT. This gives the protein CASSEQMDRALGSPLHF.

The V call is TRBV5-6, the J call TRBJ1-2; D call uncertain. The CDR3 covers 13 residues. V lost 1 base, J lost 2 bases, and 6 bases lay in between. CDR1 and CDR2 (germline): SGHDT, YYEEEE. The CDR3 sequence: CASSLNLNYGYTF. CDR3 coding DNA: TGTGCCAGCAGCTTGAACCTAAACTATGGCTACACCTTC.

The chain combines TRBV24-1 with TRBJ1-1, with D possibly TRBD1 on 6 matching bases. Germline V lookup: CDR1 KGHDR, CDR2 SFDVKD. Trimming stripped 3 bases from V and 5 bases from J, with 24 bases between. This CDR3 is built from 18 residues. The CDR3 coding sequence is TGTGCCACCAGTGATCCACTTTTCCGCCGGGACATCGAGACTGAAGCTTTCTTT. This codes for CATSDPLFRRDIETEAFF.